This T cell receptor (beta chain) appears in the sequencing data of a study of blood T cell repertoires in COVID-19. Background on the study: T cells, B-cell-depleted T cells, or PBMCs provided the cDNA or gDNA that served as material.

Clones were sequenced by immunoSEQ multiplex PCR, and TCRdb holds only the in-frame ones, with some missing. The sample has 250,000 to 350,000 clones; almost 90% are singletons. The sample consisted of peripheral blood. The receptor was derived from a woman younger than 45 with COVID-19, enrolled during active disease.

The CDR3 is CASSFSAGPSSYNEQFF. The CDR3 nucleotides read TGTGCCAGCAGTTTCTCCGCGGGCCCTAGCTCCTACAATGAGCAGTTCTTC. J is TRBJ2-1 and V is TRBV27; a weak D match, TRBD2 (5 bases). Germline CDR1 reads MNHEY; CDR2 reads SMNVEV (reference sequence). Trimming took off 3 bases at V and 0 bases at J, with 15 bases between the two ends. This CDR3 is built from 17 residues.